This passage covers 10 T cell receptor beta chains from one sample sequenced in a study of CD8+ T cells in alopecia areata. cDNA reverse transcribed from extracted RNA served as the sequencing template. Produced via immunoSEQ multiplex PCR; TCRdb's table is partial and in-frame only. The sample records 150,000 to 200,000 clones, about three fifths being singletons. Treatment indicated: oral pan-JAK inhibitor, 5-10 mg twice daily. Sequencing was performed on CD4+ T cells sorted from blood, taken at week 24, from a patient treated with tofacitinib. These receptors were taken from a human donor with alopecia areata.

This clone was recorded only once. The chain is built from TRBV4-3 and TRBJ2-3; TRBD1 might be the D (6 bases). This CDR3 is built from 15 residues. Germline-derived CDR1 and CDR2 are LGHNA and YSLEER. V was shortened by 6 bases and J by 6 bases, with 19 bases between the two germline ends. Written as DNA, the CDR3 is TGCGCCAGCAGTCAAACGCCCAGCAGGGGCGATACGCAGTATTTT. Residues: CASSQTPSRGDTQYF.

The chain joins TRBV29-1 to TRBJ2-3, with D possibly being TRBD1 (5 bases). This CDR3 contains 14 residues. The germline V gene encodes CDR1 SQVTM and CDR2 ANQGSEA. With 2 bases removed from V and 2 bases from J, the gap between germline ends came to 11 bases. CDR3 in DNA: TGCAGCGTTGAAAGGGGAACTCCCACAGATACGCAGTATTTT. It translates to CSVERGTPTDTQYF.

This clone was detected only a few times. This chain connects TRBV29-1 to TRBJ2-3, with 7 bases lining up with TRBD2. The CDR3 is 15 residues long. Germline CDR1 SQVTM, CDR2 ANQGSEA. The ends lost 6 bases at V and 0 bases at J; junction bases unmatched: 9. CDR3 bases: TGCAGCGTCAACCTGCCTAGCGGAAGCACAGATACGCAGTATTTT. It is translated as CSVNLPSGSTDTQYF.

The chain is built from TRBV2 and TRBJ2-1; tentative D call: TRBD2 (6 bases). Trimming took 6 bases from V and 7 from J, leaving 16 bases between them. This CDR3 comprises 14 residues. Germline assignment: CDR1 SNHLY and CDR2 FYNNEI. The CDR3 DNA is TGTGCCAGCAGGAAGGGTCTAGCGCTGAATGAGCAGTTCTTC. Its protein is CASRKGLALNEQFF.

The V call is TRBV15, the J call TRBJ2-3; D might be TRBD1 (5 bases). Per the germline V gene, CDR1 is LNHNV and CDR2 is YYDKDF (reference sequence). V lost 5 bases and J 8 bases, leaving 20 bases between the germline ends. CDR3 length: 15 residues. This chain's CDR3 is CATSAPDPGPRTQYF. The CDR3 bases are TGTGCCACCAGCGCTCCAGACCCAGGGCCTCGTACGCAGTATTTT.

The CDR3 reads CASSSTSGETGELFF. DNA of the CDR3: TGCGCCAGCAGCTCGACTAGCGGAGAGACCGGGGAGCTGTTTTTT. The rearrangement joins TRBV5-1 to TRBJ2-2; 9 bases fit TRBD2. V dropped 3 bases and J dropped 5; count of bases not matched to a gene: 5. The CDR3 is 15 residues long. The germline CDR1 and CDR2 sequences are SGHRS and YFSETQ.

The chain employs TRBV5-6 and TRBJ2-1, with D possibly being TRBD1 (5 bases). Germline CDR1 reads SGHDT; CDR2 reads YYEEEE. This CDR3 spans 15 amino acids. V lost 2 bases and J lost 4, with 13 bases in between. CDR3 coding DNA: TGTGCCAGCAGCTTTCAGGGCCATCCATACAATGAGCAGTTCTTC. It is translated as CASSFQGHPYNEQFF.

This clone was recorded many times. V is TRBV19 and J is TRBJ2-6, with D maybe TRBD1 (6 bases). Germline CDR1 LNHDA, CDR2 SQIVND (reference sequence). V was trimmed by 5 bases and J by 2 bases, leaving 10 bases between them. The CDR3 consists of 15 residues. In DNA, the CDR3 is TGTGCCAGTAGTTCCAGGGGAACTGGGGCCAACGTCCTGACTTTC. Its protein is CASSSRGTGANVLTF.

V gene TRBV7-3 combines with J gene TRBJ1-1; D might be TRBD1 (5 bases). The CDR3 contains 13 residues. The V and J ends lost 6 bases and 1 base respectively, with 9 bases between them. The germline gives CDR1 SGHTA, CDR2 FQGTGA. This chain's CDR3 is CASSSGRNTEAFF. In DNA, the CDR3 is TGTGCCAGCAGTTCGGGACGGAACACTGAAGCTTTCTTT.

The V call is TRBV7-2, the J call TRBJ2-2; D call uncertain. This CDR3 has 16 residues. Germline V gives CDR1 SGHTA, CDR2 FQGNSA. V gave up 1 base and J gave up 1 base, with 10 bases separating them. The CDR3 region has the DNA TGTGCCAGCAGCTTAGGGGCGACATTGAACACCGGGGAGCTGTTTTTT. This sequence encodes CASSLGATLNTGELFF.